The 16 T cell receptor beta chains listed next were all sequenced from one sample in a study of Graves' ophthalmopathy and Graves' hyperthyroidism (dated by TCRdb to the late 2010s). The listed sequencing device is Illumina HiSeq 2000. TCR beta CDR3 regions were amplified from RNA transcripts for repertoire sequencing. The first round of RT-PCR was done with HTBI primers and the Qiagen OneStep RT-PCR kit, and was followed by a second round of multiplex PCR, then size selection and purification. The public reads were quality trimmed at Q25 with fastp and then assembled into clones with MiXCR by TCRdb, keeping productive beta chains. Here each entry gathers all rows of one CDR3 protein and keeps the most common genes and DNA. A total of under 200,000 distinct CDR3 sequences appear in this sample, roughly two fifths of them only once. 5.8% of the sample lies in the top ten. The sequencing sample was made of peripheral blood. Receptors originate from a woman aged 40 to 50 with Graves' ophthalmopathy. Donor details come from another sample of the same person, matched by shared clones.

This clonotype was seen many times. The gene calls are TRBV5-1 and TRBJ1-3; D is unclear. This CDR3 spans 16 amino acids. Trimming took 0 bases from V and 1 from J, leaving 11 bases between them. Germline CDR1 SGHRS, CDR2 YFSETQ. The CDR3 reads CASSLGGPLSGNTIYF. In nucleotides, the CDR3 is TGCGCCAGCAGCTTGGGAGGTCCTCTTTCTGGAAACACCATATATTTT.

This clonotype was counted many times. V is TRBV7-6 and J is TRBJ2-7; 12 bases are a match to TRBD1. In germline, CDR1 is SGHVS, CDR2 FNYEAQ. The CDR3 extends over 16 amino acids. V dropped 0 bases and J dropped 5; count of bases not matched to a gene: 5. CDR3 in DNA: TGTGCCAGCAGCTTAGCTCCCGGGACAGGGGGCCACGAGCAGTACTTC. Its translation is CASSLAPGTGGHEQYF.

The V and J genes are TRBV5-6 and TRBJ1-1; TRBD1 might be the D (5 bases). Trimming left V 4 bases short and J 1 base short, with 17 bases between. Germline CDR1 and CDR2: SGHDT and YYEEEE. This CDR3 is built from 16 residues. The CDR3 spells CASSPGGPSTNTEAFF. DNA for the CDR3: TGTGCCAGCAGCCCCGGGGGACCCTCCACGAACACTGAAGCTTTCTTT.

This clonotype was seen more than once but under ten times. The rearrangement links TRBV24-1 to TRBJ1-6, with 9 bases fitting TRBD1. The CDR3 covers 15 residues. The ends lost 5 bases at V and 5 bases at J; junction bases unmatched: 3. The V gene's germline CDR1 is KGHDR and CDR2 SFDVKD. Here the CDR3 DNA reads TGTGCCACCAGTGCGGGGACAGGGAATAATTCACCCCTCCACTTT. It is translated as CATSAGTGNNSPLHF.

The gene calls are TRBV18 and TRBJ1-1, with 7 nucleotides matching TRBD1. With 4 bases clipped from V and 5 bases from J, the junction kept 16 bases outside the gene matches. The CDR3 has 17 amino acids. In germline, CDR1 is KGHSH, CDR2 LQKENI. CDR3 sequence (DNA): TGTGCCAGCTCACAATGGGGACCGGGGACAGCCAGAACTGAAGCTTTCTTT. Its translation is CASSQWGPGTARTEAFF.

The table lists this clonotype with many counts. The CDR3 reads CSAPAEGQETQYF. The CDR3 DNA follows: TGCAGTGCCCCGGCCGAAGGGCAAGAGACCCAGTACTTC. The chain couples TRBV20-1 to TRBJ2-5; no reliable D call. Germline V CDR1 and CDR2: DFQATT, SNEGSKA (reference sequence). V lost 6 bases and J lost 2, with 13 bases in between. The CDR3 consists of 13 residues.

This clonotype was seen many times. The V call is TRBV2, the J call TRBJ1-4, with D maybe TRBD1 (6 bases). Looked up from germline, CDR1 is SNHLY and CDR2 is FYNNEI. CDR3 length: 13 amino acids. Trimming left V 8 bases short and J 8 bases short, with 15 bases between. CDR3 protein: CASAGQPVEKLFF. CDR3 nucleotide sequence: TGTGCCAGCGCAGGACAGCCGGTGGAAAAACTGTTTTTT.

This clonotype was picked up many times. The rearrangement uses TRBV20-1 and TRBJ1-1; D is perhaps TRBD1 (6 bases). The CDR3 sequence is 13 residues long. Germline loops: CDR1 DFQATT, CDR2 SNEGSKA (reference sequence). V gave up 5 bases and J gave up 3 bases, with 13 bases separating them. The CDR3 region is CSALTDRYTEAFF. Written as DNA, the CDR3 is TGCAGTGCTCTCACGGACAGATACACTGAAGCTTTCTTT.

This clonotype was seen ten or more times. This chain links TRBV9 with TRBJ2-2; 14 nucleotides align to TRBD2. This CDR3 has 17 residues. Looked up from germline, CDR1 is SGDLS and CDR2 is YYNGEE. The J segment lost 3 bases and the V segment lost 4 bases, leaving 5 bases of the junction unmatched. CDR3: CASSPGTSGRYTGELFF. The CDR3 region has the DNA TGTGCCAGCAGCCCAGGGACTAGCGGGAGATACACCGGGGAGCTGTTTTTT.

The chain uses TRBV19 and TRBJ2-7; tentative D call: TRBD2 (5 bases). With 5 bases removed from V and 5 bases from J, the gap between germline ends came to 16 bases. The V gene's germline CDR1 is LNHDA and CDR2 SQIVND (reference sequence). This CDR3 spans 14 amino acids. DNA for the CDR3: TGTGCCAGTAGTCCTTCAGTCGGGGTCCACGAGCAGTACTTC. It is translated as CASSPSVGVHEQYF.

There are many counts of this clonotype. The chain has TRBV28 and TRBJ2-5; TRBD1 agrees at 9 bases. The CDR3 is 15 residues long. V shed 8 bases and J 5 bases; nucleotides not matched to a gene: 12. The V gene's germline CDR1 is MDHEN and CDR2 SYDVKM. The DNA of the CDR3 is TGTGCCAGCTATGACAGGACAGGGGCTCTGGAGACCCAGTACTTC. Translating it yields CASYDRTGALETQYF.

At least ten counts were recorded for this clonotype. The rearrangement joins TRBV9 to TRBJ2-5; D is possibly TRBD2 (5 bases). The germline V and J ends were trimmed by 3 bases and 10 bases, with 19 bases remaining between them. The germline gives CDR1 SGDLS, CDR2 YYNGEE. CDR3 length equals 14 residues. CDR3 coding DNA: TGTGCCAGCAGCGAGGACTGGGATAAGGGCATCCAGTACTTC. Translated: CASSEDWDKGIQYF.

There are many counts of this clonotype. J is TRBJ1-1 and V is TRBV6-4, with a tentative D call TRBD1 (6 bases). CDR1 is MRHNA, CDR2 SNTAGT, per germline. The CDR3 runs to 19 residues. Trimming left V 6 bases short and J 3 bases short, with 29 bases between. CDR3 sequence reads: CASREGGRVRSGADTEAFF. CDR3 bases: TGTGCCAGCAGGGAGGGGGGGAGGGTTCGGTCTGGAGCTGACACTGAAGCTTTCTTT.

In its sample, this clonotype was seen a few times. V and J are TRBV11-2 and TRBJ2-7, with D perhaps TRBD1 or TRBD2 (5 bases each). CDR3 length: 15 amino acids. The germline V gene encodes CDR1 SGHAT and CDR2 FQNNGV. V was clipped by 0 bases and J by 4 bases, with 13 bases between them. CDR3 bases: TGTGCCAGCAGCTTAGATGGTGGGTGGGGGTACGAGCAGTACTTC. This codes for CASSLDGGWGYEQYF.

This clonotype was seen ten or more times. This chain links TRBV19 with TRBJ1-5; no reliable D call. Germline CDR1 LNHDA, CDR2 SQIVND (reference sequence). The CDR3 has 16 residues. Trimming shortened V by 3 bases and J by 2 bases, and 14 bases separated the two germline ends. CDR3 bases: TGTGCCAGTAGTATTCTGTCGAGGTTCGGCAATCAGCCCCAGCATTTT. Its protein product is CASSILSRFGNQPQHF.

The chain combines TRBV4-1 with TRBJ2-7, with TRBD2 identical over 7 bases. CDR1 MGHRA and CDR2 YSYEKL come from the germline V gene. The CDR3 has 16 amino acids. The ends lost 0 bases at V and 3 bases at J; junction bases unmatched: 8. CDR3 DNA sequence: TGCGCCAGCAGCCAAGAAAAAGGCGGGAGTATCTACGAGCAGTACTTC. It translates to CASSQEKGGSIYEQYF.